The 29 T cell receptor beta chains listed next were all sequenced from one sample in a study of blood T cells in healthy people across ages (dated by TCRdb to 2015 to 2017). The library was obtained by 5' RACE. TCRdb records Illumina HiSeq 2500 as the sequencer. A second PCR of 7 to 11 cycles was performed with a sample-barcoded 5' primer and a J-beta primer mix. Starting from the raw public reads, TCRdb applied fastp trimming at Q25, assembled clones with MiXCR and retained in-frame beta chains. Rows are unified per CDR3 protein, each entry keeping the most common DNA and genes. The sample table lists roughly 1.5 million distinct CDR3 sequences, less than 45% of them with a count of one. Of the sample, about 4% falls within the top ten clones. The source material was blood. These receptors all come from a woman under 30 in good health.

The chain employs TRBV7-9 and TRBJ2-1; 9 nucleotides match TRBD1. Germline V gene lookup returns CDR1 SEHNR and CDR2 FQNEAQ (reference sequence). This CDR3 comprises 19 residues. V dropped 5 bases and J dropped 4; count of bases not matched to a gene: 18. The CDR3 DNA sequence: TGTGCCAGCAGCACGAAAATCCCGGGACAGGGATATGGGTACAATGAGCAGTTCTTC. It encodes CASSTKIPGQGYGYNEQFF.

Here the CDR3 reads CASSQDWRTKYSYEQYF. The CDR3 DNA reads TGCGCCAGCAGCCAAGATTGGAGGACTAAATACTCCTACGAGCAGTACTTC. The chain combines TRBV4-3 with TRBJ2-7; tentatively, D is TRBD2 (6 bases). This CDR3 contains 17 residues. Trimming took 0 bases from V and 0 from J, leaving 15 bases between them. The germline V gene encodes CDR1 LGHNA and CDR2 YSLEER.

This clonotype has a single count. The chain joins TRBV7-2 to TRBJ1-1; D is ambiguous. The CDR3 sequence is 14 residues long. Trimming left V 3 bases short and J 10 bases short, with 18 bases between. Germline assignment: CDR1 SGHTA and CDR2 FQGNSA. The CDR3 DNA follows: TGTGCCAGCAGCTTGGGAAATAATTGGGGTGGAGCTTTCTTT. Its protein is CASSLGNNWGGAFF. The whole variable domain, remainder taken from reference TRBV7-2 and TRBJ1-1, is GAGVSQSPSNKVTEKGKDVELRCDPISGHTALYWYRQSLGQGLEFLIYFQGNSAPDKSGLPSDRFSAERTGGSVSTLTIQRTQQEDSAVYLCASSLGNNWGGAFFGQGTRLTVV.

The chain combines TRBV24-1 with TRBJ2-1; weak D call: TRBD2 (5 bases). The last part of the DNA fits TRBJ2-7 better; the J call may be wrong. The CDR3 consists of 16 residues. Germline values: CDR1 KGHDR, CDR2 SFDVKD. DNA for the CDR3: TGTGCCACCAGTGATTCCCCCGGGGTCTCCTACAATGAGCAGTACTTC. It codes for CATSDSPGVSYNEQYF.

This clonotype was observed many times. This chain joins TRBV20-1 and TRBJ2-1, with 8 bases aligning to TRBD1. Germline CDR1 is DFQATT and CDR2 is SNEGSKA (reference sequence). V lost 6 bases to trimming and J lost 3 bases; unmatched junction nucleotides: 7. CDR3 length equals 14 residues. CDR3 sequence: CSADGQGVYNEQFF. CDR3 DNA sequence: TGCAGTGCGGATGGACAGGGCGTCTACAATGAGCAGTTCTTC.

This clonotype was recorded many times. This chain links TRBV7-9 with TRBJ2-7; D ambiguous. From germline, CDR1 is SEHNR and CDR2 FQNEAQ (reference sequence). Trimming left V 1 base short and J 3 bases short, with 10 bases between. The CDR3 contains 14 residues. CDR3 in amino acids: CASSLEQSLYEQYF. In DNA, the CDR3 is TGTGCCAGCAGCTTAGAACAGTCCCTCTACGAGCAGTACTTC. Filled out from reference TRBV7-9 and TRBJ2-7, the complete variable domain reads DTGVSQNPRHKITKRGQNVTFRCDPISEHNRLYWYRQTLGQGPEFLTYFQNEAQLEKSRLLSDRFSAERPKGSFSTLEIQRTEQGDSAMYLCASSLEQSLYEQYFGPGTRLTVT.

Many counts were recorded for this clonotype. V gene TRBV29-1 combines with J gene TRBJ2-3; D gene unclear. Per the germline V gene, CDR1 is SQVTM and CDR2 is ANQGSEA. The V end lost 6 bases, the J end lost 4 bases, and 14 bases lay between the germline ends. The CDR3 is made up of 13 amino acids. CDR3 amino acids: CSVVDSRPDTQYF. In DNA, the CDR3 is TGCAGCGTGGTTGATTCTCGTCCAGATACGCAGTATTTT.

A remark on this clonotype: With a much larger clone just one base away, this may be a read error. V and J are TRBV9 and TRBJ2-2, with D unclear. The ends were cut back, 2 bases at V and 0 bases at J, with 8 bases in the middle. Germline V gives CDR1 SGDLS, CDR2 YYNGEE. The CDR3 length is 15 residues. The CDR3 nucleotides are TGTGCCAGCAGCGTGGACGGTGCGAACACCGGGGAGCTGTTTTTT. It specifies CASSVDGANTGELFF.

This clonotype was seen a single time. The CDR3 nucleotides are TGTGCCATCCGGACAGTTTACTATGGCTACACCTTC. The encoded protein is CAIRTVYYGYTF. The rearrangement links TRBV6-2 or TRBV6-3 to TRBJ1-2, with D maybe TRBD1 (6 bases). Per germline, CDR1 MNHEY and CDR2 SVGEGT. V was clipped by 10 bases and J by 3 bases, with 12 bases between them. The CDR3 covers 12 residues.

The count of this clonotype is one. The CDR3 is CASTRTQLNTEAFF. CDR3 nucleotide sequence: TGCGCCAGCACCCGGACCCAATTAAACACTGAAGCTTTCTTT. This chain links TRBV4-3 with TRBJ1-1; D call uncertain. Germline CDR1 reads LGHNA; CDR2 reads YSLEER. The CDR3 is made up of 14 amino acids. The V gene lost 7 bases and the J gene lost 2 bases, with 14 bases spanning the gap.

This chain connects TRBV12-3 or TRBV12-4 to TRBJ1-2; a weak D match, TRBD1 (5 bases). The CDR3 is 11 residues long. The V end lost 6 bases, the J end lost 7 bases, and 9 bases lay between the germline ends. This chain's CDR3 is CASRSRVGYTF. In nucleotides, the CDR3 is TGTGCCAGCAGGTCCAGGGTTGGCTACACCTTC.

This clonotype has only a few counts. CDR3 bases: TGTGCCAGCAGTGCGGGGACTAGCGGGAGGGCCGGGGAGACCCAGTACTTC. Translated: CASSAGTSGRAGETQYF. V gene TRBV27 combines with J gene TRBJ2-5; 16 nucleotides line up with TRBD2. This CDR3 region has 17 residues. Germline V gene lookup returns CDR1 MNHEY and CDR2 SMNVEV (reference sequence). The trim removed 5 bases at V and 5 bases at J, leaving 8 bases unmatched.

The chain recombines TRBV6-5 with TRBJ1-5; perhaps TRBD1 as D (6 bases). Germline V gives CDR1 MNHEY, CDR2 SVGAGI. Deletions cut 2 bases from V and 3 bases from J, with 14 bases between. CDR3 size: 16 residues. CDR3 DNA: TGTGCCAGCAGTTACGGAGGCAGGGGCATCAATCAGCCCCAGCATTTT. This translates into CASSYGGRGINQPQHF.

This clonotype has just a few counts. The CDR3 protein is CASSPRDRGGGTQYF. The CDR3 nucleotides are TGTGCCAGCAGCCCCCGGGACAGGGGAGGGGGGACCCAGTACTTC. V gene TRBV7-2 combines with J gene TRBJ2-5; 10 nucleotides agree with TRBD1. CDR1 is SGHTA and CDR2 is FQGNSA in the germline V gene. V dropped 5 bases and J dropped 7; count of bases not matched to a gene: 10. The CDR3 has 15 residues. Drawing the rest from reference TRBV7-2 and TRBJ2-5, the complete variable domain is GAGVSQSPSNKVTEKGKDVELRCDPISGHTALYWYRQSLGQGLEFLIYFQGNSAPDKSGLPSDRFSAERTGGSVSTLTIQRTQQEDSAVYLCASSPRDRGGGTQYFGPGTRLLVL.

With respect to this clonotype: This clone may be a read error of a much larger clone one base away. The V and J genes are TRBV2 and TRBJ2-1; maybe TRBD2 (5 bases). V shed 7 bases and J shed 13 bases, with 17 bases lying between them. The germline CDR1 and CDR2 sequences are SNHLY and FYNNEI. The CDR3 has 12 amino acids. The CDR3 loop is CASTQPSGVQFF. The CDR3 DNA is TGTGCCAGCACACAACCCAGCGGAGTCCAGTTCTTC.

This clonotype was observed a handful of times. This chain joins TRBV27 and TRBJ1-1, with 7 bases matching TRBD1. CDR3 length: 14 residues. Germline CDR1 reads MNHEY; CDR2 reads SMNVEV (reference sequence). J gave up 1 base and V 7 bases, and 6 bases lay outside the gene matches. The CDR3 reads CASTGGGRNTEAFF. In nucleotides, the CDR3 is TGTGCCAGCACAGGGGGGGGTCGGAACACTGAAGCTTTCTTT.

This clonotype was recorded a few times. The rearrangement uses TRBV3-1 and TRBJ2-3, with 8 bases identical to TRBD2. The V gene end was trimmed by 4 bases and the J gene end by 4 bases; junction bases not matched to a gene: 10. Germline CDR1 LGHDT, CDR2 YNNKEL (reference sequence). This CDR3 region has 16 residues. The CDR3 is CASSRGGAGGSDTQYF. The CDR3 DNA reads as TGTGCCAGCAGCCGTGGAGGGGCGGGGGGCTCAGATACGCAGTATTTT.

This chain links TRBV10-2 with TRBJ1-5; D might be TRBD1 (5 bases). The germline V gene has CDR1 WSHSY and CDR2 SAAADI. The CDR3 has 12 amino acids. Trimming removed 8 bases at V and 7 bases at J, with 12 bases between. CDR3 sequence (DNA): TGCGCCAGCCAGGACGGGGCACAGCCCCAGCATTTT. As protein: CASQDGAQPQHF.

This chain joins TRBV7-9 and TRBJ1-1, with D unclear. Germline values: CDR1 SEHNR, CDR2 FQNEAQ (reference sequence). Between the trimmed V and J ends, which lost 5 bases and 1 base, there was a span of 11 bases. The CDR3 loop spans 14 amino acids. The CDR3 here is CASSLSTANTEAFF. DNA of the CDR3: TGTGCCAGCAGCCTGTCGACGGCGAACACTGAAGCTTTCTTT.

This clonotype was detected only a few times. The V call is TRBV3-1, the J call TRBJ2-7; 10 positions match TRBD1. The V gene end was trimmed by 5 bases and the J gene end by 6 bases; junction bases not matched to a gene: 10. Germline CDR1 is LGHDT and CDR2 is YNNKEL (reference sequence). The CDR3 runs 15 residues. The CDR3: CASSEPGQGFFEQYF. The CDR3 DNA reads TGTGCCAGCAGCGAGCCGGGACAGGGGTTTTTCGAGCAGTACTTC.

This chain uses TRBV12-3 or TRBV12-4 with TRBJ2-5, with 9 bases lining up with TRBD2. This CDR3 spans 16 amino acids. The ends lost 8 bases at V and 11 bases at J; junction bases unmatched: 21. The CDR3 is CASVPRGGRAHNEQYF. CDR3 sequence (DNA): TGTGCCAGCGTACCGCGGGGCGGGAGGGCCCATAATGAGCAGTACTTC.

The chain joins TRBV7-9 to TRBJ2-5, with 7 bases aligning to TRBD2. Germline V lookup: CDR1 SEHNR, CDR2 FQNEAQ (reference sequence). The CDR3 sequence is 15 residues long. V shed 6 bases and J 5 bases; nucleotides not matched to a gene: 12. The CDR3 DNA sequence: TGTGCCAGCAGTCCAACCGGGACTATAGGCGAGACCCAGTACTTC. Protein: CASSPTGTIGETQYF.

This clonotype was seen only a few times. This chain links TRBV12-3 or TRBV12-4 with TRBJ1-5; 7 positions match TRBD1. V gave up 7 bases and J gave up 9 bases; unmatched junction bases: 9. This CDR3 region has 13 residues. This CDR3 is CASTTGTVRPQHF. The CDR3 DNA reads TGTGCCAGCACCACCGGGACAGTCAGGCCCCAGCATTTT.

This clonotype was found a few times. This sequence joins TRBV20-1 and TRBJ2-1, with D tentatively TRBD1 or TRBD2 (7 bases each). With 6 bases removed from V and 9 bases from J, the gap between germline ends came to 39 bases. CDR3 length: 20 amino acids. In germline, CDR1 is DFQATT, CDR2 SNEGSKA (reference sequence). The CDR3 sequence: CSAKGGTVLRSRTRVGEQFF. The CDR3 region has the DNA TGCAGTGCAAAAGGGGGGACAGTCCTAAGATCCCGGACTAGGGTTGGTGAGCAGTTCTTC.

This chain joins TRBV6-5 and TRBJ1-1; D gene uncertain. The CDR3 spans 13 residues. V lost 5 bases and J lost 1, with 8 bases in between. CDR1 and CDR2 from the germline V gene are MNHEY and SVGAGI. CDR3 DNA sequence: TGTGCCAGCAGTGCGACACAGAACACTGAAGCTTTCTTT. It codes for CASSATQNTEAFF.

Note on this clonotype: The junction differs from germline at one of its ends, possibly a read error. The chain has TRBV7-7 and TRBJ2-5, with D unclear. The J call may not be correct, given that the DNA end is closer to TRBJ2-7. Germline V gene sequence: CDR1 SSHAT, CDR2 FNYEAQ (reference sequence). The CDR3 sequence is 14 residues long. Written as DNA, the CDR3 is TGTGCTAGCAGCTTAGCAGACAAGCCCTACGAGCAGTACTTC. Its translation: CASSLADKPYEQYF.

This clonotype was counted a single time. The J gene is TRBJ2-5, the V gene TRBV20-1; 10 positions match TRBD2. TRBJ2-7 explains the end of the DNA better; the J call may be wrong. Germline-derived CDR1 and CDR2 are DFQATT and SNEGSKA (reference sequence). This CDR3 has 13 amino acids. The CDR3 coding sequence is TGCAGTGCTGGGGGACTAGCGATGGGCGAGCAGTACTTC. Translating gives CSAGGLAMGEQYF.

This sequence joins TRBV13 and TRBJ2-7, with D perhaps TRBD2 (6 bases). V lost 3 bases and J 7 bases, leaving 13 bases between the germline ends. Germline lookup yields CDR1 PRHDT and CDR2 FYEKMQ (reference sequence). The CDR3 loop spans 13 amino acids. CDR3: CASSFGGPLEQYF. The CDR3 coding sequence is TGTGCCAGCAGCTTCGGAGGGCCACTTGAGCAGTACTTC.

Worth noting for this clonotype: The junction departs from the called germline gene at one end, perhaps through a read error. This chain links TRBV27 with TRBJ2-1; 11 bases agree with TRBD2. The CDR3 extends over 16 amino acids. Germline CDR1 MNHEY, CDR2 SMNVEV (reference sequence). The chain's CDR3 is CAGSLSGTSGYNEQFF. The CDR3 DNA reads TGTGCCGGCAGTTTGTCCGGGACTAGCGGTTACAATGAGCAGTTCTTC.